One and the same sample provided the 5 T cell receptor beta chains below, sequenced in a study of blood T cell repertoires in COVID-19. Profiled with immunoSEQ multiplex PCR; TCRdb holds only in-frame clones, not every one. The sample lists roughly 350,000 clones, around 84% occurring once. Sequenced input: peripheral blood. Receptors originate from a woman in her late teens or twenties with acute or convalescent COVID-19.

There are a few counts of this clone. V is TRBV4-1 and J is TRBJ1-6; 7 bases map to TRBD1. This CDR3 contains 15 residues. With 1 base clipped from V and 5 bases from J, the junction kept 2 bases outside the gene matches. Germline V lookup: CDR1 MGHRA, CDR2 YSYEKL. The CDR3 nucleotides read TGCGCCAGCAGCCAAGGTGACAGGGATAATTCACCCCTCCACTTT. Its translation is CASSQGDRDNSPLHF.

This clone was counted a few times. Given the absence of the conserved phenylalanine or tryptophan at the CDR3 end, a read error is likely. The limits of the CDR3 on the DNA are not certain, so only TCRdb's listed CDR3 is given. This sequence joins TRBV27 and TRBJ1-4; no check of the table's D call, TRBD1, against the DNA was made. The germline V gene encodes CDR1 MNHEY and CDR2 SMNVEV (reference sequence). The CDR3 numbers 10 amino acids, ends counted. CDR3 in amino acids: CASSARDNSL.

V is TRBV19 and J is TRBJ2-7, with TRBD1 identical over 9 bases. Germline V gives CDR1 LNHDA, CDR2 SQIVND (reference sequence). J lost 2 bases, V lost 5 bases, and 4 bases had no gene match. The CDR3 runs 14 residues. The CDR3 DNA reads TGTGCCAGTAGTGAGGGACAGGGAGCCTACGAGCAGTACTTC. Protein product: CASSEGQGAYEQYF.

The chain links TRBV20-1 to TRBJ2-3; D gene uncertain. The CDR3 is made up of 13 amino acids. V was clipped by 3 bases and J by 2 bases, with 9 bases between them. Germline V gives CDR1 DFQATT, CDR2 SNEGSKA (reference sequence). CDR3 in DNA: TGCAGTGCTAGTCTCGCGGACACAGATACGCAGTATTTT. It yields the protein CSASLADTDTQYF.

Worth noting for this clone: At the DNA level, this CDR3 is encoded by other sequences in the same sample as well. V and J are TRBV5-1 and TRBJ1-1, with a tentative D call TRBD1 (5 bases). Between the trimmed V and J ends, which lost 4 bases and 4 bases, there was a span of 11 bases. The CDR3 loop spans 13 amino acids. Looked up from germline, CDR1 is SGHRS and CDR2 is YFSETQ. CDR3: CASSVQGGTEAFF. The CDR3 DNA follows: TGCGCCAGCAGCGTCCAGGGTGGCACTGAAGCTTTCTTT.